One T cell receptor beta chain is described in this entry. The antigen is undetermined. Study processing details: After removing out-of-frame reads, 2 million to 2.5 million distinct TCRbeta sequences remained. Assay used: immunoSEQ multiplex PCR; TCRdb lists only in-frame clones, some missing. V, J and clone size derive from that table, while D and trimming were established from the DNA sequence. The table has approximately 40,000 clones, 76% seen once; the top ten hold roughly 1.9%. The sort gate was single viable CD3+CD4+CD8-CD45RO+ cells for memory CD4+ T cells. Total CD4+ T cells were enriched by CD4 positive selection. These data are taken from a study of memory CD4+ T cells and cytomegalovirus serostatus. Study as a whole: This sample comes from healthy Belgian adults, about nine CMV seropositive, about 23 seronegative.

CDR1 and CDR2 (germline): LGHNT, FRNRAP. This CDR3 is built from 15 residues. Trimming removed 0 bases at V and 0 bases at J, with 6 bases between. Study results and limitations: A US-trained random forest predicted CMV serostatus with median AUC around 0.92.

The rearrangement joins TRBV12-5 to TRBJ1-3; D uncertain. This receptor was obtained from an adult in good health and CMV-seronegative. The sample taken for sequencing was memory CD4+ T cells from blood. This chain's CDR3 is CASGLVGSSGNTIYF. The CDR3 DNA is TGTGCTAGTGGTTTGGTAGGGAGCTCTGGAAACACCATATATTTT.